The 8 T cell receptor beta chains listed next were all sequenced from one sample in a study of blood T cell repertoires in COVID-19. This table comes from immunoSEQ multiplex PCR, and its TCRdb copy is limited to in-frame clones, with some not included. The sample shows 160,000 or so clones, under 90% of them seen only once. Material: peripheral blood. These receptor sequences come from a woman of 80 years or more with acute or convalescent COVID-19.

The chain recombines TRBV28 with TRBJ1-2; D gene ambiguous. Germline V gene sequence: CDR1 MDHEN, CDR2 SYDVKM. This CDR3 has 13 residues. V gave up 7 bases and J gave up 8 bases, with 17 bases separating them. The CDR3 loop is CASTLSRGLGYTF. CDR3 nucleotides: TGTGCCAGCACCCTTTCTCGTGGCTTAGGCTACACCTTC.

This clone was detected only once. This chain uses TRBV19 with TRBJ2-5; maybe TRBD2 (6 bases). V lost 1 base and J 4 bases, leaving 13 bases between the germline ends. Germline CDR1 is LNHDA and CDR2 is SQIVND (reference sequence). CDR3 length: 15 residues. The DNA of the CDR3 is TGTGCCAGTAGTATAGGTTCTTTGGGAGGAGAGACCCAGTACTTC. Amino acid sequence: CASSIGSLGGETQYF.

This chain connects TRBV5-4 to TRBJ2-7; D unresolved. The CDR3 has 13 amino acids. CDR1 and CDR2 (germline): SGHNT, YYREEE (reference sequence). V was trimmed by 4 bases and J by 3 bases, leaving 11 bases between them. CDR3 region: CASSPVVSYEQYF. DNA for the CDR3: TGTGCCAGCAGCCCAGTTGTAAGCTACGAGCAGTACTTC.

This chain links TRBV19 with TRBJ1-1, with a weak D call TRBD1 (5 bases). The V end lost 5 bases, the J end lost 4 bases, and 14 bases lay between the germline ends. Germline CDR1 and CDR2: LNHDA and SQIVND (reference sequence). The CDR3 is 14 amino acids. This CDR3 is CASSFGRAVTEAFF. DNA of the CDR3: TGTGCCAGTAGTTTTGGCAGGGCGGTCACTGAAGCTTTCTTT.

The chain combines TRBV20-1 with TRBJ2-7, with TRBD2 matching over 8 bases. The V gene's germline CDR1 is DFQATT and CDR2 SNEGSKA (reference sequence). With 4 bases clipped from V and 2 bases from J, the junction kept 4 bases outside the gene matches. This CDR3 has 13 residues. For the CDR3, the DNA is TGCAGTGCTAATGACGGGAGGGCCTACGAGCAGTACTTC. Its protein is CSANDGRAYEQYF.

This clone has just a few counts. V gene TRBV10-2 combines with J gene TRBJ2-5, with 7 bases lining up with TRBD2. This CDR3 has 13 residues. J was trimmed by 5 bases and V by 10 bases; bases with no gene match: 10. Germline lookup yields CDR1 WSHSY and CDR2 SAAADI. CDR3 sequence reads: CATTRGEGETQYF. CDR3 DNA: TGCGCCACCACCCGGGGGGAGGGGGAGACCCAGTACTTC.

The CDR3 reads CASSLDRGEETQYF. The CDR3, as DNA: TGCGCCAGCAGCTTAGACAGGGGAGAGGAGACCCAGTACTTC. The chain joins TRBV5-1 to TRBJ2-5; 8 positions match TRBD1. The CDR3 extends over 14 amino acids. V shed 2 bases and J 5 bases; nucleotides not matched to a gene: 5. Germline V gene lookup returns CDR1 SGHRS and CDR2 YFSETQ.

The CDR3 bases are TGTGCCAGCAGCTTGCGAAACAGTCTGAACACTGAAGCTTTCTTT. Translation gives CASSLRNSLNTEAFF. This chain uses TRBV5-5 with TRBJ1-1; D is unresolved. Germline assignment: CDR1 SGHKS and CDR2 YYEKEE (reference sequence). V shed 1 base and J shed 0 bases, with 10 bases lying between them. The CDR3 totals 15 residues.